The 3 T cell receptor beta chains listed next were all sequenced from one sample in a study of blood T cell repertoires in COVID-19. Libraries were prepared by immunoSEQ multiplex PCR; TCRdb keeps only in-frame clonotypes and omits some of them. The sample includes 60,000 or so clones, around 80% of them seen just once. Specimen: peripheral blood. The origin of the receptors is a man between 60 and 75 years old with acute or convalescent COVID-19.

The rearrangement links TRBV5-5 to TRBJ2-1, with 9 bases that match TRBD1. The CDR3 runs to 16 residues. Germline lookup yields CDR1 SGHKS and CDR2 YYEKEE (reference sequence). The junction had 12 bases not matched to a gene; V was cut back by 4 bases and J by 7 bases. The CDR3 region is CASSRAPGQGRNEQFF. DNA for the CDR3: TGTGCCAGCAGCCGGGCTCCGGGACAGGGCCGGAATGAGCAGTTCTTC.

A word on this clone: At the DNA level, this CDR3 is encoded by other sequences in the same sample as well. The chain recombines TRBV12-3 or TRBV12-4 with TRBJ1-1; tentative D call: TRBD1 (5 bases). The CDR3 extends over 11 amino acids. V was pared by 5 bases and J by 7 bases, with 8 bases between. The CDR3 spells CASSRGGEAFF. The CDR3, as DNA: TGTGCCAGCAGTCGGGGGGGTGAAGCTTTCTTT.

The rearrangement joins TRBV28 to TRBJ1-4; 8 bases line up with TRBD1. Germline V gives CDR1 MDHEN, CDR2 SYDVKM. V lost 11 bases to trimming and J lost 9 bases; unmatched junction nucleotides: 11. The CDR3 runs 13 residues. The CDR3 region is CASGRTGIKKLFF. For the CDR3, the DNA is TGTGCCTCAGGACGGACAGGGATAAAAAAACTGTTTTTT.